This T cell receptor (beta chain) was found in a study of blood T cell repertoires in COVID-19. For the study at large: T cells, B-cell-depleted T cells, or PBMCs supplied cDNA or gDNA.

The CDR3 is 16 residues long. V lost 4 bases, J lost 7 bases, and 15 bases stayed unmatched. Germline V lookup: CDR1 MGHRA, CDR2 YSYEKL. Original methodology: Amplification of reference gene primers was used by the study to estimate nucleated cell counts. Clones were read by immunoSEQ multiplex PCR, and TCRdb kept only the in-frame ones, dropping some. V and J calls and clone size come straight from that table; D and trimming were deduced from the DNA. The sample shows tens of thousands of clones, 75% to 90% of them seen only once. This clone occurred once. This TCR derives from a man in his 60s with COVID-19, enrolled during active disease. Sequencing was carried out using peripheral blood. The chain joins TRBV4-1 to TRBJ2-5; 7 bases map to TRBD2. The CDR3 here is CASSLGTTYIMGTQYF. Written as DNA, the CDR3 is TGCGCCAGCAGCCTGGGGACTACCTACATCATGGGGACCCAGTACTTC.